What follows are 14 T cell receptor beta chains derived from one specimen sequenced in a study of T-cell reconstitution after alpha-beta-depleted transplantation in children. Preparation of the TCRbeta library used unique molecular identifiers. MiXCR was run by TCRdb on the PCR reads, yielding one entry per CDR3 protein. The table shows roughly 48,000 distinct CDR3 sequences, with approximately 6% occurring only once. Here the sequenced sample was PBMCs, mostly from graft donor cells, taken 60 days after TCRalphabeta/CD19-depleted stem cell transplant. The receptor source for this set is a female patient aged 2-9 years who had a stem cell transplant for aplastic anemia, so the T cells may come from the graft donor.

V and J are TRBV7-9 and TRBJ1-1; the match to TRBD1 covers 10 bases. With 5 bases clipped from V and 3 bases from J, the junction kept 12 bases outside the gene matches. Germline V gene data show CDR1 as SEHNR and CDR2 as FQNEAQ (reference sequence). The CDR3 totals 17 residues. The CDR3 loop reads CASSPKAGQGRDTEAFF. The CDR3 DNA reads TGTGCCAGCAGCCCAAAGGCGGGACAGGGGAGGGACACTGAAGCTTTCTTT.

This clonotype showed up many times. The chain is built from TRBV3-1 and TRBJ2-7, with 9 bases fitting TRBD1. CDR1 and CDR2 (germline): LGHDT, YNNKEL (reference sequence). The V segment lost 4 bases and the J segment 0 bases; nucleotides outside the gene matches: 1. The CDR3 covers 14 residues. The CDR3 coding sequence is TGTGCCAGCAGCCGGGACAGGGTCTCCTACGAGCAGTACTTC. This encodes CASSRDRVSYEQYF.

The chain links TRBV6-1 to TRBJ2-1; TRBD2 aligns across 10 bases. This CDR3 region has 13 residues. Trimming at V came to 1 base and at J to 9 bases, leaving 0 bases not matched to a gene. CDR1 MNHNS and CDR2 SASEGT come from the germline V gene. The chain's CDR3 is CASSEGTSGEQFF. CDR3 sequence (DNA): TGTGCCAGCAGTGAAGGGACTAGCGGTGAGCAGTTCTTC.

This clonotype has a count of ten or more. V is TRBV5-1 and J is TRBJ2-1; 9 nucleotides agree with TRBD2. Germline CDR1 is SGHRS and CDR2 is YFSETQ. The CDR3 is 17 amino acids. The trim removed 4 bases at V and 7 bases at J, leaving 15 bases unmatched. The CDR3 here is CASSLTSAGGPLNEQFF. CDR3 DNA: TGCGCCAGCAGCCTTACGAGTGCGGGAGGGCCTTTGAATGAGCAGTTCTTC.

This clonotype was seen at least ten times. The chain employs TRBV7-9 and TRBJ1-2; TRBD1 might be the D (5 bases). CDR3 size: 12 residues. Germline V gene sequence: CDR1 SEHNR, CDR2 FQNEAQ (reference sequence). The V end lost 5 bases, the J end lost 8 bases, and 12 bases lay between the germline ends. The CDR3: CASSHQGGGYTF. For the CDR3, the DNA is TGTGCCAGCAGCCACCAGGGTGGAGGCTACACCTTC. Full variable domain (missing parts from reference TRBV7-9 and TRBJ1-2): DTGVSQNPRHKITKRGQNVTFRCDPISEHNRLYWYRQTLGQGPEFLTYFQNEAQLEKSRLLSDRFSAERPKGSFSTLEIQRTEQGDSAMYLCASSHQGGGYTFGSGTRLTVV.

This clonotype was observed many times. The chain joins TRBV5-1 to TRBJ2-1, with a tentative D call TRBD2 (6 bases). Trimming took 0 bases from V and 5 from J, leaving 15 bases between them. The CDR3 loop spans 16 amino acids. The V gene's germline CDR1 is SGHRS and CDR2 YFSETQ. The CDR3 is CASSLALGLAHNEQFF. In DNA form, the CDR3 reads TGCGCCAGCAGCTTGGCACTGGGACTCGCCCACAATGAGCAGTTCTTC. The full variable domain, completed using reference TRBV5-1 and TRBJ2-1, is KAGVTQTPRYLIKTRGQQVTLSCSPISGHRSVSWYQQTPGQGLQFLFEYFSETQRNKGNFPGRFSGRQFSNSRSEMNVSTLELGDSALYLCASSLALGLAHNEQFFGPGTRLTVL.

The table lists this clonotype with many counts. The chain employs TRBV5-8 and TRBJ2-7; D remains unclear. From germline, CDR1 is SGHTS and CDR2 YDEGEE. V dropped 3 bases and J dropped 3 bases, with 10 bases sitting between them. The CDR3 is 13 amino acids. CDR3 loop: CASSSRNFYEQYF. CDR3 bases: TGTGCCAGCAGCTCCCGAAATTTCTACGAGCAGTACTTC.

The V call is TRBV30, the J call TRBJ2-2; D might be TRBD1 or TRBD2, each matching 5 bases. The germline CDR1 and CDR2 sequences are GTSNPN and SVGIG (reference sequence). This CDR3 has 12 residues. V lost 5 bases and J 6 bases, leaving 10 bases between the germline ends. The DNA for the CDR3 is TGTGCCTGGGACGTGGGGGCCGGGGAGCTGTTTTTT. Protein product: CAWDVGAGELFF.

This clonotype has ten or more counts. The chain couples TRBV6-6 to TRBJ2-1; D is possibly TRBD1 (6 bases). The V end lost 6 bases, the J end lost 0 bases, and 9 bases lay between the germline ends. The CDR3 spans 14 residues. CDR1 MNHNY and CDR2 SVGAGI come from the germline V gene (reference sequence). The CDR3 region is CASRDRNSYNEQFF. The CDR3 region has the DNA TGTGCCAGCAGAGACAGGAACTCCTACAATGAGCAGTTCTTC.

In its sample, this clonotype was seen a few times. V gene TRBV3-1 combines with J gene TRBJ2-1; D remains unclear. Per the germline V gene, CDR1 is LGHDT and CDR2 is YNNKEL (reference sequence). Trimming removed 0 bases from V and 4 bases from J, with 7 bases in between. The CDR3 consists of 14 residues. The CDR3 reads CASSQDLGYNEQFF. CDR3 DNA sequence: TGTGCCAGCAGCCAAGATCTGGGTTACAATGAGCAGTTCTTC.

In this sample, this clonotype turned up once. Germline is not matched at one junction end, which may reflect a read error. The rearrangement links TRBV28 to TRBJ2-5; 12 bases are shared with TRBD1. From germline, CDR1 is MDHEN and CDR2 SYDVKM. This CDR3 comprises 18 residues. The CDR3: CASTLTSRGTGGLETQYF. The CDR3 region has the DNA TGTGCCAGCACTTTAACTAGCCGGGGGACAGGGGGCTTGGAGACCCAGTACTTC.

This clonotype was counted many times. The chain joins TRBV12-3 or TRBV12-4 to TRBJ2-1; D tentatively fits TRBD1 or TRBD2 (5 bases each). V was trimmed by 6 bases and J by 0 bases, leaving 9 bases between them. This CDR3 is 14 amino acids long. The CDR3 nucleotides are TGTGCCAGCAGCAAGGGGAGCTCCTACAATGAGCAGTTCTTC. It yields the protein CASSKGSSYNEQFF.

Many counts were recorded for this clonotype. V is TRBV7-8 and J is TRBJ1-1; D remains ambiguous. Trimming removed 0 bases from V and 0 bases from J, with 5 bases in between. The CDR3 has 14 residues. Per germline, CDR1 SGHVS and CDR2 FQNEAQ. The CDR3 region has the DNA TGTGCCAGCAGCTTAGCGACGGTGAACACTGAAGCTTTCTTT. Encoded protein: CASSLATVNTEAFF.

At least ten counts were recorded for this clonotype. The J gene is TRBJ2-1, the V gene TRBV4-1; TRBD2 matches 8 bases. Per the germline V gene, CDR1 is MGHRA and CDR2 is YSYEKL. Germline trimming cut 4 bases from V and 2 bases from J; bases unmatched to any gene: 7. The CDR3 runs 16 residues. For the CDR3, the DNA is TGCGCCAGCAGCCGGGGAAGCGGGGGCACCTACAATGAGCAGTTCTTC. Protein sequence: CASSRGSGGTYNEQFF.